This TCR beta chain was recorded in a study of shared clonotypes between healthy human individuals. Regarding the study as a whole: A limitation of the genetic and exposure-history diversity represented arose from few donors.

Germline CDR1 is MNHNS and CDR2 is SASEGT. The length of the CDR3 is 12 residues. Trimming shortened V by 11 bases and J by 3 bases, and 14 bases separated the two germline ends. Study donors comprised healthy, HIV-negative adults devoid of recent acute infection or vaccination. Naive CD4+ cells were CD45RA-selected; the remaining cells were memory. The data were produced by immunoSEQ multiplex PCR, yet TCRdb's version contains in-frame clones alone and is incomplete. The sample lists 980,000 or so clones, approximately 80% occurring once. With respect to this clone: Its specificity is not known.

The sequence derives from a man aged 18 to 29 in good health. The sequencing input was memory CD4+ T cells sorted from blood. As to subset: CD45RA-negative fraction. J is TRBJ2-7 and V is TRBV6-1, with no clear D. CDR3 in DNA: TGTGCCGCCGCCGCAGGAGACTACGAGCAGTACTTC. It is translated as CAAAAGDYEQYF.